The 8 T cell receptor beta chains below all came from one sample that was sequenced in a study of brain T cells in children with intractable seizures. TCRdb keeps only in-frame clones here, not all; method: immunoSEQ multiplex PCR. This sample yields about 340,000 clones, of which 93% are seen a single time; 5% to 7% belongs to the top ten. Time point meaning: blood from clinic visit 5 months post-surgery; TSC patient then seizure free. Sequences were derived from peripheral blood, sampled less than 6 months after surgery. The origin of the receptors is a boy younger than two with tuberous sclerosis and intractable seizures.

The table lists this clone with a count of one. J is TRBJ2-7 and V is TRBV7-8, with 9 bases identical to TRBD2. Germline lookup yields CDR1 SGHVS and CDR2 FQNEAQ. The CDR3 has 14 amino acids. The V and J ends lost 5 bases and 2 bases, in that order; junction bases with no gene match: 4. The DNA for the CDR3 is TGTGCCAGCAGCCCTAGCGGGACCACCTACGAGCAGTACTTC. Its protein is CASSPSGTTYEQYF.

As regards this clone: The same CDR3 is also encoded by other DNA sequences in this sample. The chain joins TRBV2 to TRBJ2-1, with TRBD2 matching over 9 bases. The CDR3 runs to 15 residues. The ends lost 6 bases at V and 0 bases at J; junction bases unmatched: 3. The germline V gene encodes CDR1 SNHLY and CDR2 FYNNEI. CDR3 region: CASSLSGSSYNEQFF. The CDR3 DNA reads TGTGCCAGCAGCCTTAGCGGGAGCTCCTACAATGAGCAGTTCTTC. The full variable domain, with the rest looked up from reference TRBV2 and TRBJ2-1, is EPEVTQTPSHQVTQMGQEVILRCVPISNHLYFYWYRQILGQKVEFLVSFYNNEISEKSEIFDDQFSVERPDGSNFTLKIRSTKLEDSAMYFCASSLSGSSYNEQFFGPGTRLTVL.

V and J are TRBV28 and TRBJ1-2; no clear D gene. V lost 5 bases and J lost 5, with 6 bases in between. Germline V gene data show CDR1 as MDHEN and CDR2 as SYDVKM. CDR3 length: 11 residues. CDR3 region: CASSTRYGYTF. DNA for the CDR3: TGTGCCAGCAGTACTAGGTATGGCTACACCTTC.

As for this clone: The junction and the germline gene differ at one end; a read error may be behind it. CDR3: CASSEGGTDQETQYF. CDR3 coding DNA: TGTGCCAGCAGTGAAGGAGGAACGGACCAGGAGACCCAGTACTTC. This sequence joins TRBV6-1 and TRBJ2-5, with unresolved D. In germline, CDR1 is MNHNS, CDR2 SASEGT. The CDR3 is 15 amino acids.

This rearrangement joins TRBV29-1 to TRBJ1-2; D gene ambiguous. CDR1 is SQVTM and CDR2 is ANQGSEA in the germline V gene. The germline V and J ends were trimmed by 1 base and 4 bases, with 13 bases remaining between them. This CDR3 contains 14 residues. CDR3 residues: CSVEVLGVGYGYTF. CDR3 nucleotide sequence: TGCAGCGTTGAAGTTCTTGGAGTTGGCTATGGCTACACCTTC.

This clone was seen only once. Other DNA sequences from this sample encode an identical CDR3 as well. The gene calls are TRBV4-1 and TRBJ1-2, with 8 nucleotides matching TRBD1. Trimming took 1 base from V and 2 from J; bases not matched to a gene: 3. The CDR3 has 15 amino acids. Germline CDR1 and CDR2: MGHRA and YSYEKL. The CDR3, as DNA: TGCGCCAGCAGCCAAGGAACAGGGGGGAACTATGGCTACACCTTC. Amino acid sequence: CASSQGTGGNYGYTF.

The chain joins TRBV10-3 to TRBJ2-5, with D unclear. Looked up from germline, CDR1 is ENHRY and CDR2 is SYGVKD. Trimming shortened V by 2 bases and J by 5 bases, and 12 bases separated the two germline ends. CDR3 length: 14 residues. The CDR3 DNA is TGTGCCATCAGTGAGACGCTGGGTCGGGAGACCCAGTACTTC. It translates to CAISETLGRETQYF.

This rearrangement joins TRBV3-1 (or the pseudogene TRBV3-2) to TRBJ1-1; D unresolved. CDR3 length: 16 residues. V gave up 3 bases and J gave up 6 bases, with 20 bases separating them. The germline gives CDR1 LGHDT, CDR2 YNNKEL (reference sequence). CDR3 bases: TGTGCCAGCAGCCATCGGGGTGAAACCTTTCTCCCTGAAGCTTTCTTT. Translating it yields CASSHRGETFLPEAFF.